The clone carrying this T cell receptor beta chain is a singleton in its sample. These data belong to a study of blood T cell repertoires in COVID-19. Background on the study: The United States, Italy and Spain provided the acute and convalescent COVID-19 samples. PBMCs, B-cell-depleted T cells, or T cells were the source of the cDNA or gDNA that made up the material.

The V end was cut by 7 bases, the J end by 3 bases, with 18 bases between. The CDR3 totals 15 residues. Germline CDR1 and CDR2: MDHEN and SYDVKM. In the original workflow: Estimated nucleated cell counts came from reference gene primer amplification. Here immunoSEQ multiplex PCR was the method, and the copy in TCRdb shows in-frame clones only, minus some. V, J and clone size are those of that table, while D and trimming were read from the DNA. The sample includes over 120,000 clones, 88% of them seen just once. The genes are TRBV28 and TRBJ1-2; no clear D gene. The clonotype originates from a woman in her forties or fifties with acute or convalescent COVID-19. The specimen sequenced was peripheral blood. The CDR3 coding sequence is TGTGCCAGCACCCCGAACTCGAACCCCCACTATGGCTACACCTTC. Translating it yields CASTPNSNPHYGYTF.